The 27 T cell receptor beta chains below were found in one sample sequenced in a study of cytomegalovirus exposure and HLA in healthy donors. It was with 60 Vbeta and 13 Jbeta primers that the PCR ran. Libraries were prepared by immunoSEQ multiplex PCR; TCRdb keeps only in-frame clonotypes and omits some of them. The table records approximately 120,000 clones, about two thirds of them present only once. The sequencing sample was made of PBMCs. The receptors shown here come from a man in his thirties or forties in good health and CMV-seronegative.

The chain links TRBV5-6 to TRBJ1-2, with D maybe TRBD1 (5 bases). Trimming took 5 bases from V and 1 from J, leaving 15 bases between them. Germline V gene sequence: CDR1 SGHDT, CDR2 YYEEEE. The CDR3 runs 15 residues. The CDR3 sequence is CASRPGERYNYGYTF. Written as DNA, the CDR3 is TGTGCCAGCAGGCCGGGGGAGCGATATAACTATGGCTACACCTTC.

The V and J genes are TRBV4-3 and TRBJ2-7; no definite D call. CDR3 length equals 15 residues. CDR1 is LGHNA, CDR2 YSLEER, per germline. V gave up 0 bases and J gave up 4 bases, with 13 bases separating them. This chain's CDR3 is CASSQDLASLYEQYF. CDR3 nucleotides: TGCGCCAGCAGCCAAGATTTGGCCAGTTTATACGAGCAGTACTTC.

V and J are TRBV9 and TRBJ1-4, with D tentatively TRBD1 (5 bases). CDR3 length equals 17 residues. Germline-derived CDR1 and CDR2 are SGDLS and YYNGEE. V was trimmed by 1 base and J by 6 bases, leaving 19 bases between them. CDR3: CASSVTVLGQGDEKLFF. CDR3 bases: TGTGCCAGCAGCGTAACAGTGTTGGGTCAGGGTGATGAAAAACTGTTTTTT.

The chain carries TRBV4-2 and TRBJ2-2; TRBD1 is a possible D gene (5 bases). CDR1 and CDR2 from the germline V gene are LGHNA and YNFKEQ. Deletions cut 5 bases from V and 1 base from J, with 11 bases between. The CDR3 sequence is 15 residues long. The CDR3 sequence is CASSTDIWNTGELFF. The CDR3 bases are TGTGCCAGCAGCACGGACATTTGGAACACCGGGGAGCTGTTTTTT.

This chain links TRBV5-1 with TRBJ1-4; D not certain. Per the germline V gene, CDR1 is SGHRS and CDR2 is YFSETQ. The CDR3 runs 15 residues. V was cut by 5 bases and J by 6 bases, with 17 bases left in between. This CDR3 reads CASRDLHREDEKLFF. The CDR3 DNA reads TGCGCCAGCAGGGATCTACACAGAGAAGATGAAAAACTGTTTTTT. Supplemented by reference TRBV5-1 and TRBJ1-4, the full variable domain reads KAGVTQTPRYLIKTRGQQVTLSCSPISGHRSVSWYQQTPGQGLQFLFEYFSETQRNKGNFPGRFSGRQFSNSRSEMNVSTLELGDSALYLCASRDLHREDEKLFFGSGTQLSVL.

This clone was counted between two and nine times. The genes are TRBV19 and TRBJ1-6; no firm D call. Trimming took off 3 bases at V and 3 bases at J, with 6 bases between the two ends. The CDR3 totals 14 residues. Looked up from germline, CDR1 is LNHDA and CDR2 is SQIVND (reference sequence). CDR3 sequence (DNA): TGTGCCAGTAGTATCGCGGACTATAATTCACCCCTCCACTTT. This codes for CASSIADYNSPLHF.

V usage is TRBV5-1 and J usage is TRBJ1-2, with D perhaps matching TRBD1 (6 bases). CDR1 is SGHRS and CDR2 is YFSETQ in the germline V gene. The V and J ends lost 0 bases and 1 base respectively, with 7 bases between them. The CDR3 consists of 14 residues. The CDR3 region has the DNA TGCGCCAGCAGCTTGGCAGGGGTTAACTATGGCTACACCTTC. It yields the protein CASSLAGVNYGYTF.

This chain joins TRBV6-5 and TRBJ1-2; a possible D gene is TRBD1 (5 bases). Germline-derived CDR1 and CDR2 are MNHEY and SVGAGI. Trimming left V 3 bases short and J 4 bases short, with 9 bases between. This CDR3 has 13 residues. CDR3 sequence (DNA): TGTGCCAGCAGTTATGGCGGGGGCTATGGCTACACCTTC. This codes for CASSYGGGYGYTF.

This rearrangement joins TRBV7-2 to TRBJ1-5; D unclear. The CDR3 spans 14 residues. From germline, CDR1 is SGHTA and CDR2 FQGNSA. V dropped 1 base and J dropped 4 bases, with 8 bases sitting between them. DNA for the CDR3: TGTGCCAGCAGCTTAGTGTTTTCGAATCAGCCCCAGCATTTT. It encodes CASSLVFSNQPQHF.

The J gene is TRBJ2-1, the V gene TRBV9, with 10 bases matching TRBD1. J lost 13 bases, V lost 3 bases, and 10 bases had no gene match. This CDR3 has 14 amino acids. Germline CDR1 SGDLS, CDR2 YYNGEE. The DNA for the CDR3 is TGTGCCAGCAGCGCCCACCCGGGACAGGGGATCCAGTTCTTC. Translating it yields CASSAHPGQGIQFF. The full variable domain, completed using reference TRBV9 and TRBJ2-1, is DSGVTQTPKHLITATGQRVTLRCSPRSGDLSVYWYQQSLDQGLQFLIQYYNGEERAKGNILERFSAQQFPDLHSELNLSSLELGDSALYFCASSAHPGQGIQFFGPGTRLTVL.

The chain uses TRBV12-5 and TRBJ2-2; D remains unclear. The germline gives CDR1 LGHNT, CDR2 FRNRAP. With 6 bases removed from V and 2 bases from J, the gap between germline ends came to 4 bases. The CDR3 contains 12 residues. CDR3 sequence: CASGPNTGELFF. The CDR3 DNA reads TGTGCTAGTGGCCCAAACACCGGGGAGCTGTTTTTT.

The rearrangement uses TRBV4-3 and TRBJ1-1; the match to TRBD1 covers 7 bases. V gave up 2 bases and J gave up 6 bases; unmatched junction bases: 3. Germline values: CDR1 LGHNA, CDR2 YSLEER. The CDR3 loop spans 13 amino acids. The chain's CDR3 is CASSQITGAEAFF. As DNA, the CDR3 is TGCGCCAGCAGCCAAATTACAGGGGCTGAAGCTTTCTTT.

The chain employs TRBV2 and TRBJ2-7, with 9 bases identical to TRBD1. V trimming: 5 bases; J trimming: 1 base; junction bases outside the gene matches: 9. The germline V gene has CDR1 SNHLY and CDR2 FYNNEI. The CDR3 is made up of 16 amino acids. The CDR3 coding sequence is TGTGCCAGCAGTATGACAGGGGGAAGGGTATCCTACGAGCAGTACTTC. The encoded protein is CASSMTGGRVSYEQYF. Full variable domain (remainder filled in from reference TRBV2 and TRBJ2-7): EPEVTQTPSHQVTQMGQEVILRCVPISNHLYFYWYRQILGQKVEFLVSFYNNEISEKSEIFDDQFSVERPDGSNFTLKIRSTKLEDSAMYFCASSMTGGRVSYEQYFGPGTRLTVT.

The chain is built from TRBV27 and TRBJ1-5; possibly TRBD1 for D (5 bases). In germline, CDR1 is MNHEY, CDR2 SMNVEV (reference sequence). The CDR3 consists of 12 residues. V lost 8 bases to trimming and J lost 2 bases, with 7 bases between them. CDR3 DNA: TGTGCCAGCGGGGCAGGCAATCAGCCCCAGCATTTT. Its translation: CASGAGNQPQHF.

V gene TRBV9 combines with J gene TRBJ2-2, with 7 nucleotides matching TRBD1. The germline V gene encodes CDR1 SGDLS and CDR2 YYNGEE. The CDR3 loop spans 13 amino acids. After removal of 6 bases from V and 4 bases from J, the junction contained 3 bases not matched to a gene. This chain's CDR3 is CASKGAFTGELFF. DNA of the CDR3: TGTGCCAGCAAGGGGGCCTTCACCGGGGAGCTGTTTTTT.

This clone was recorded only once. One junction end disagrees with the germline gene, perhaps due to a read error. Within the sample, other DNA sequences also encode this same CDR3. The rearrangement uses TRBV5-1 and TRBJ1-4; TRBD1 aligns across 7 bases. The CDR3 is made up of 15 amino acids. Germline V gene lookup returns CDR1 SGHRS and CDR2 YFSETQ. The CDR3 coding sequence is TGCGCCAGCAGCTTGGAAGGGGGCGCGGATGAAAAACTGTTCTTT. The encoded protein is CASSLEGGADEKLFF.

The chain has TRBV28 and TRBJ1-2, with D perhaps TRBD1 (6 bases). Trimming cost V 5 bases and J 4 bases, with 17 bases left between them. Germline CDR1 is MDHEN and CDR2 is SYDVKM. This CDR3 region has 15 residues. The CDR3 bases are TGTGCCAGCAGTAATCAGGGGTTCACAAGCTATGGCTACACCTTC. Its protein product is CASSNQGFTSYGYTF.

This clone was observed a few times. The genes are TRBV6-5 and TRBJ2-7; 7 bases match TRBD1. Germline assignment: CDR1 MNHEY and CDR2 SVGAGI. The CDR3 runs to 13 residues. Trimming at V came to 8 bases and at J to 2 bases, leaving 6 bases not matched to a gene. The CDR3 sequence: CASRRDSAYEQYF. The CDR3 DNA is TGTGCCAGCCGCCGGGACAGTGCCTACGAGCAGTACTTC.

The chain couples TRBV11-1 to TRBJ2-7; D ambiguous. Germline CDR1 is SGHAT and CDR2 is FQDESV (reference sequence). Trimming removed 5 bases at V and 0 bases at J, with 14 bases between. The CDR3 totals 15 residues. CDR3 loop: CASSPATTYSYEQYF. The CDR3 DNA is TGTGCCAGCAGCCCTGCCACTACCTACTCCTACGAGCAGTACTTC. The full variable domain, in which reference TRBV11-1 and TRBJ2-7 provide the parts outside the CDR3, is EAEVAQSPRYKITEKSQAVAFWCDPISGHATLYWYRQILGQGPELLVQFQDESVVDDSQLPKDRFSAERLKGVDSTLKIQPAELGDSAMYLCASSPATTYSYEQYFGPGTRLTVT.

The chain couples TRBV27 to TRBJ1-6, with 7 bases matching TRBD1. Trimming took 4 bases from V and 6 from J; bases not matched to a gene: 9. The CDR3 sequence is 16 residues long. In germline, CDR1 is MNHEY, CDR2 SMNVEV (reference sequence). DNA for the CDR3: TGTGCCAGCAGTTCCTACGGACAGGCGATTAATTCACCCCTCCACTTT. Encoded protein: CASSSYGQAINSPLHF.

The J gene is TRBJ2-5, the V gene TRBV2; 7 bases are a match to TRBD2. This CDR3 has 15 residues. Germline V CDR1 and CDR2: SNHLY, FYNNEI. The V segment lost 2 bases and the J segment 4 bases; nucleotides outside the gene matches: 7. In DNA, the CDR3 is TGTGCCAGCAGTGAAAGGTTGGGGGGGGTAGAGACCCAGTACTTC. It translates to CASSERLGGVETQYF.

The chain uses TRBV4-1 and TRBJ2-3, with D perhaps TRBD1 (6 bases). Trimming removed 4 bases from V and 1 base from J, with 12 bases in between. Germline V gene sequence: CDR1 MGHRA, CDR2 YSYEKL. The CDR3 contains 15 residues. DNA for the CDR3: TGCGCCAGCAGCCCCCAACAGGGTCGCACAGATACGCAGTATTTT. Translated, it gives CASSPQQGRTDTQYF.

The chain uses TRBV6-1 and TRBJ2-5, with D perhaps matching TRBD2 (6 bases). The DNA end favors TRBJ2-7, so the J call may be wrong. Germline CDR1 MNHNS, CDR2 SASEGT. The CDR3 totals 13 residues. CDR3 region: CASSEDGTYEQYF. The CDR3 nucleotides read TGTGCCAGCAGTGAGGATGGGACTTACGAGCAGTACTTC.

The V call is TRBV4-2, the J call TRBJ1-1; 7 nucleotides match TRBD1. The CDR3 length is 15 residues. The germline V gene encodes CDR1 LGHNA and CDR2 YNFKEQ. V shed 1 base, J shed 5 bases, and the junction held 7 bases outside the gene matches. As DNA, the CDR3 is TGTGCCAGCAGCCAAGTTAGGGGGCGCGGAACTGAAGCTTTCTTT. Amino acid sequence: CASSQVRGRGTEAFF.

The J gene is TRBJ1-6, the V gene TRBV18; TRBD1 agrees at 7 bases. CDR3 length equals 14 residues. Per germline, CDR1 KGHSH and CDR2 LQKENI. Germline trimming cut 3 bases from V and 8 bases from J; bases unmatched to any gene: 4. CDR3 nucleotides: TGTGCCAGCTCACCGACAGGGTCGGATTCACCCCTCCACTTT. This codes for CASSPTGSDSPLHF.

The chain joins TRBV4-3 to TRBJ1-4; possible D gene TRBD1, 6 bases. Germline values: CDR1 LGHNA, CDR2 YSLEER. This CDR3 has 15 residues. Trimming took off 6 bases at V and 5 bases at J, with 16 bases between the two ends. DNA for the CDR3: TGCGCCAGCAGTCGAACGGCAGGGACAAATGAAAAACTGTTTTTT. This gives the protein CASSRTAGTNEKLFF.

The CDR3 spells CASSPGQGRTEAFF. For the CDR3, the DNA is TGTGCCAGCAGCCCGGGACAGGGGAGGACTGAAGCTTTCTTT. The V and J genes are TRBV7-9 and TRBJ1-1; 10 bases are a match to TRBD1. The CDR3 length is 14 residues. V shed 5 bases and J 5 bases; nucleotides not matched to a gene: 5. The germline V gene encodes CDR1 SEHNR and CDR2 FQNEAQ (reference sequence).